The rows below give T cell receptor beta chains drawn from one sample of a study of blood T cell repertoires in COVID-19. TCRdb's copy holds only in-frame clones and misses some; the assay was immunoSEQ multiplex PCR. This table holds hundreds of thousands of clones, roughly 86% found once. The sample comprised PBMCs or T cells enriched from blood (not recorded which). The receptor set was obtained from a man aged 35 to 55 in a cohort exposed to, infected with or recovered from COVID-19 (not recorded which). Each CDR3 is given with its conserved first and last residue.

CDR3 protein	CDR3 length	V gene	J gene
CASSLVASGSIYEQYF	16	TRBV7-2	TRBJ2-7
CASSSFTSGRDGEQFF	16	TRBV5-1	TRBJ2-1
CASGLHPPTGFGYTF	15	TRBV12-5	TRBJ1-2
CASSLQEHSSGNTIYF	16	TRBV7-9	TRBJ1-3
CASSQGLAGDYEQYF	15	TRBV4-2	TRBJ2-7
CSASNRMGEAFF	12	TRBV20-1	TRBJ1-1
CASSRALAGVEQYF	14	TRBV3-1/TRBV3-2	TRBJ2-7
CASSLLQGAGNNEQFF	16	TRBV2	TRBJ2-1
CASSGASVNEQFF	13	TRBV9	TRBJ2-1
CASSETGRSPLHF	13	TRBV2	TRBJ1-6
CASSETWKLQETQYF	15	TRBV25-1	TRBJ2-5
CAWTGNTGRETQYF	14	TRBV30	TRBJ2-5
CASSPYRAAGSDQPQHF	17	TRBV6-6	TRBJ1-5
CASTKGGPNTEAFF	14	TRBV11-2	TRBJ1-1
CASSQDPLAGGRTGANVLTF	20	TRBV4-1	TRBJ2-6
CASSLTGTGGGYTF	14	TRBV3-1/TRBV3-2	TRBJ1-2
CASGLVQSGAAYGYTF	16	TRBV12-5	TRBJ1-2
CASRSGYTGELFF	13	TRBV19	TRBJ2-2
CARHRTGEGRDSNQPQHF	18	TRBV25-1	TRBJ1-5
CASSLVGGADIQYF	14	TRBV5-4	TRBJ2-4
CASTLSRDRGARGELFF	17	TRBV21-1	TRBJ2-2
CASSFLAPRDTGELFF	16	TRBV5-1	TRBJ2-2
CASSPGEPTDTQYF	14	TRBV5-1	TRBJ2-3
CASSQDRRGSNQPQHF	16	TRBV4-2	TRBJ1-5
CTSSVLTRDRVNQPQHF	17	TRBV1	TRBJ1-5
CASSLSRSEVWRATQYF	17	TRBV28	TRBJ2-3
CASRYPTAGTGRKDTGELFF	20	TRBV28	TRBJ2-2
CASSLGREYNEQFF	14	TRBV3-1/TRBV3-2	TRBJ2-1
CASSLLQGPYEQYF	14	TRBV7-9	TRBJ2-7
CASSQQSRELFF	12	TRBV4-1	TRBJ2-2
CASSSGGFTEAFF	13	TRBV7-3	TRBJ1-1
CASSPPAAGGNEQFF	15	TRBV18	TRBJ2-1
CASSEPGLAVRNEQFF	16	TRBV10-2	TRBJ2-1
CASSLGGDRNTIYF	14	TRBV11-2	TRBJ1-3
CASSLGQGTETQYF	14	TRBV7-2	TRBJ2-5
CASSRGQGGGEKLFF	15	TRBV6-5	TRBJ1-4